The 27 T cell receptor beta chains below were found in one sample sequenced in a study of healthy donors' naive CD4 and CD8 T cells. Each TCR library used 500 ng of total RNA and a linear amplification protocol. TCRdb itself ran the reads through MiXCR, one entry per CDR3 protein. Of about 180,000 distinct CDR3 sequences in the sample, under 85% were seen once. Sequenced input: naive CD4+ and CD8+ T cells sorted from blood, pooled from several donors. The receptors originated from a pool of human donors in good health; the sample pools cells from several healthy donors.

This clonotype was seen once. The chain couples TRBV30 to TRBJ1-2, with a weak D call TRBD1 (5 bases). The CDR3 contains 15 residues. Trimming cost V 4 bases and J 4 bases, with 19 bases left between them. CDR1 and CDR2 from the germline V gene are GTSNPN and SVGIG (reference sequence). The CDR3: CAWNLGPPSFYGYTF. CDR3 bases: TGTGCCTGGAACTTGGGACCCCCCAGTTTCTATGGCTACACCTTC. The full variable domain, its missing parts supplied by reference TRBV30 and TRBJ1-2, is SQTIHQWPATLVQPVGSPLSLECTVEGTSNPNLYWYRQAAGRGLQLLFYSVGIGQISSEVPQNLSASRPQDRQFILSSKKLLLSDSGFYLCAWNLGPPSFYGYTFGSGTRLTVV.

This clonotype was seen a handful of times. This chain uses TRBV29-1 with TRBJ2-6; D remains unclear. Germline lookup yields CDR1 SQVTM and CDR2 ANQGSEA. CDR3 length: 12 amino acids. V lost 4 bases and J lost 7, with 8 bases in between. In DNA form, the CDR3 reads TGCAGCGTTGCAAACACCGCCAACGTCCTGACTTTC. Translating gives CSVANTANVLTF.

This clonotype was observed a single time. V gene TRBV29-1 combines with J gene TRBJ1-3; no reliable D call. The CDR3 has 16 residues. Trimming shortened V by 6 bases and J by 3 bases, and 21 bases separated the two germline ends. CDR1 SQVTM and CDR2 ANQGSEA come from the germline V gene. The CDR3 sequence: CSVPVVRRSGGNTIYF. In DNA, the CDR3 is TGCAGCGTACCCGTCGTTCGGCGGTCGGGTGGAAACACCATATATTTT. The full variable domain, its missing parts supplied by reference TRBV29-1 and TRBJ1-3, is SAVISQKPSRDICQRGTSLTIQCQVDSQVTMMFWYRQQPGQSLTLIATANQGSEATYESGFVIDKFPISRPNLTFSTLTVSNMSPEDSSIYLCSVPVVRRSGGNTIYFGEGSWLTVV.

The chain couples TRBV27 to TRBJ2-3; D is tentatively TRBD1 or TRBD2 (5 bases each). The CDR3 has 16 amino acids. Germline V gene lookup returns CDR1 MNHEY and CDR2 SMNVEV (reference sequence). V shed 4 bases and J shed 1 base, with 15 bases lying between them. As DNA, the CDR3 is TGTGCCAGCAGTTGGGGACCTGGAGGAGGCACAGATACGCAGTATTTT. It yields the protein CASSWGPGGGTDTQYF.

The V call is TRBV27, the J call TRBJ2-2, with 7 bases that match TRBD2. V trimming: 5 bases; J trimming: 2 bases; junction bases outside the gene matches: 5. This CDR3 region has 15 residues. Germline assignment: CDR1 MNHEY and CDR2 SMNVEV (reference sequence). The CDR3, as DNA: TGTGCCAGCAGTCCCGGGACTACAAACACCGGGGAGCTGTTTTTT. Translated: CASSPGTTNTGELFF.

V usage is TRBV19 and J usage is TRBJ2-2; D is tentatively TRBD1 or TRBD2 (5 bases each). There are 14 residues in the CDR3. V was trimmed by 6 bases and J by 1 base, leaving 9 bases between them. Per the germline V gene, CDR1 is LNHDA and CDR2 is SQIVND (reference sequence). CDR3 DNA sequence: TGTGCCAGTAGCATGGGACGGAACACCGGGGAGCTGTTTTTT. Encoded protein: CASSMGRNTGELFF.

CDR3 sequence (DNA): TGTGCCCTAAGAGGGGGGAACACTGAAGCTTTCTTT. It specifies CALRGGNTEAFF. The V and J genes are TRBV27 and TRBJ1-1, with D possibly TRBD1 on 6 matching bases. Germline CDR1 reads MNHEY; CDR2 reads SMNVEV (reference sequence). The CDR3 sequence is 12 residues long. Trimming cost V 11 bases and J 1 base, with 11 bases left between them.

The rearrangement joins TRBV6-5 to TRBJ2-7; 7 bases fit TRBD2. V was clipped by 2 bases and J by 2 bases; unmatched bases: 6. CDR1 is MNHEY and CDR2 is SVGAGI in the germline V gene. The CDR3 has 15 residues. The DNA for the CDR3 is TGTGCCAGCAGTTACAGGCTAGCGGAAACCTACGAGCAGTACTTC. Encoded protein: CASSYRLAETYEQYF.

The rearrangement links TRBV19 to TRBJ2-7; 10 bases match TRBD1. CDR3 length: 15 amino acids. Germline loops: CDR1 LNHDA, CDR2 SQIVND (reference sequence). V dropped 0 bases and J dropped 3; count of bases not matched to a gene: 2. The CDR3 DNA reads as TGTGCCAGTAGTATAGATCGGGACAGGGGCTACGAGCAGTACTTC. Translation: CASSIDRDRGYEQYF.

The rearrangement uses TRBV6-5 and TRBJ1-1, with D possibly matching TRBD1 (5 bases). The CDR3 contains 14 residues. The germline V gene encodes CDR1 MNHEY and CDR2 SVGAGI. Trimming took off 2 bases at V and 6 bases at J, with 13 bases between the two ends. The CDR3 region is CASSYGVGGAEAFF. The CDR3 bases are TGTGCCAGCAGTTACGGGGTGGGAGGGGCTGAAGCTTTCTTT.

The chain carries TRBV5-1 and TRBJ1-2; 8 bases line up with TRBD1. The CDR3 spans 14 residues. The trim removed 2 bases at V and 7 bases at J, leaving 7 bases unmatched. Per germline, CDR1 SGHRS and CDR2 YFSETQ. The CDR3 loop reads CASSLRQGSTGYTF. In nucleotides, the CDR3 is TGCGCCAGCAGCTTAAGACAGGGGAGTACTGGCTACACCTTC.

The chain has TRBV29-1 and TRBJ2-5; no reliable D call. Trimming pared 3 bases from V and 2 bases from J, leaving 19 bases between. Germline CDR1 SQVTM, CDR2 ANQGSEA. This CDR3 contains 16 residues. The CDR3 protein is CSVETAHIQNQETQYF. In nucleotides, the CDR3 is TGCAGCGTTGAGACCGCCCACATACAGAATCAAGAGACCCAGTACTTC.

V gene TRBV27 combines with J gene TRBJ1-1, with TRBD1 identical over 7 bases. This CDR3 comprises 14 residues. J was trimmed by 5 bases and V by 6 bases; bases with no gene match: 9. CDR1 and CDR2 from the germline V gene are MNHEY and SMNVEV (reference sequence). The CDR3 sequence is CASSWDSSGTEAFF. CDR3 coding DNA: TGTGCCAGCAGCTGGGACAGTTCGGGGACTGAAGCTTTCTTT.

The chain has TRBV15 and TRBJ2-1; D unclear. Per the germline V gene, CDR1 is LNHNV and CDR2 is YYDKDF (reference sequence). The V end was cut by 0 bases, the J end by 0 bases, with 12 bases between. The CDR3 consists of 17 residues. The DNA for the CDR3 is TGTGCCACCAGCAGAGATCTAGGCGGTTCCTCCTACAATGAGCAGTTCTTC. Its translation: CATSRDLGGSSYNEQFF.

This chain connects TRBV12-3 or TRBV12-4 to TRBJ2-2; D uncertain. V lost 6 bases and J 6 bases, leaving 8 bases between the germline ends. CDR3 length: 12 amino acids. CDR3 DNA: TGTGCCAGCAGCGCAGACCCCGGGGAGCTGTTTTTT. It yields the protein CASSADPGELFF.

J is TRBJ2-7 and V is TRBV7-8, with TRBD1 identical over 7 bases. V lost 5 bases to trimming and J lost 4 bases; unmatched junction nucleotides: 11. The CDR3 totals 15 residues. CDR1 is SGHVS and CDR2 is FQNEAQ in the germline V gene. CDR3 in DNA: TGTGCCAGCAGCAAGAACCCGACAGGGTCTTACGAGCAGTACTTC. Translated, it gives CASSKNPTGSYEQYF. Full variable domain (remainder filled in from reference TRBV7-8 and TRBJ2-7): GAGVSQSPRYKVAKRGQDVALRCDPISGHVSLFWYQQALGQGPEFLTYFQNEAQLDKSGLPSDRFFAERPEGSVSTLKIQRTQQEDSAVYLCASSKNPTGSYEQYFGPGTRLTVT.

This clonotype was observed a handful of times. The CDR3 is CASSLRDFNSPLHF. The CDR3 coding sequence is TGTGCCAGCAGCCTACGGGACTTTAATTCACCCCTCCACTTT. The J gene is TRBJ1-6, the V gene TRBV11-1, with D perhaps matching TRBD1 (5 bases). The length of the CDR3 is 14 residues. V gave up 5 bases and J gave up 6 bases, with 11 bases separating them. Germline CDR1 reads SGHAT; CDR2 reads FQDESV (reference sequence).

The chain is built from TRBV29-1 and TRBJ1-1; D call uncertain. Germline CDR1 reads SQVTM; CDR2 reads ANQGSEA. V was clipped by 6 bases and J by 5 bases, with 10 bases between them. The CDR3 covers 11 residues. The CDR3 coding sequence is TGCAGCGTGAAAGGCTCTACTGAAGCTTTCTTT. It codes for CSVKGSTEAFF.

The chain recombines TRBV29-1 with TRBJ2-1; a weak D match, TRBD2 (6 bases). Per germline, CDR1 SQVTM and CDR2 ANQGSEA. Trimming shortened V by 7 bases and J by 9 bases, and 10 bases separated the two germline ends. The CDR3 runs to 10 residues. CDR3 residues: CSGFGGEQFF. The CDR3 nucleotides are TGCAGCGGTTTCGGGGGTGAGCAGTTCTTC.

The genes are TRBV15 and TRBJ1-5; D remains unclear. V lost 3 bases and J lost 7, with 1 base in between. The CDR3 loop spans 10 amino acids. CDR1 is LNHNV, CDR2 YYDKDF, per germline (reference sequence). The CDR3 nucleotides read TGTGCCACCAGCAGGCAGCCCCAGCATTTT. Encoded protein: CATSRQPQHF.

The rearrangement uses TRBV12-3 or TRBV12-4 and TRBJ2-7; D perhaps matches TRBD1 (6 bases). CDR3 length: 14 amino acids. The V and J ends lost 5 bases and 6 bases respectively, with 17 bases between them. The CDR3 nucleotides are TGTGCCAGCAGTACGCGCACAGGGATCAGCGAGCAGTACTTC. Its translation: CASSTRTGISEQYF.

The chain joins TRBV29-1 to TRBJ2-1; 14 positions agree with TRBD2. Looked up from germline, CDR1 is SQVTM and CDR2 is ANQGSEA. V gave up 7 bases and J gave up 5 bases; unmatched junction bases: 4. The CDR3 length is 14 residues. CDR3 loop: CSAGTSGSHNEQFF. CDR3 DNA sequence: TGCAGCGCCGGGACTAGCGGGAGCCACAATGAGCAGTTCTTC.

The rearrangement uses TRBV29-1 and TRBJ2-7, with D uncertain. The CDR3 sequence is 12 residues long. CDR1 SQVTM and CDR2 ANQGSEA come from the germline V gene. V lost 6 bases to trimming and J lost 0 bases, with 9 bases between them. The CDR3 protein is CSVRIHSYEQYF. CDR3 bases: TGCAGCGTGAGGATCCACTCCTACGAGCAGTACTTC.

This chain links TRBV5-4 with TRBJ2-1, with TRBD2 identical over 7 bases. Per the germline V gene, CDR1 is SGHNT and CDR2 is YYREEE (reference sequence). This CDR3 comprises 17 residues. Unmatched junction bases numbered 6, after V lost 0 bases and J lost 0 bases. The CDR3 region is CASSLAGERGSYNEQFF. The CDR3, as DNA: TGTGCCAGCAGCTTGGCCGGAGAGCGGGGCTCCTACAATGAGCAGTTCTTC.

The CDR3 coding sequence is TGTGCCAGCAGTCTCTCCTCCGGGACAGACTATGGCTACACCTTC. It yields the protein CASSLSSGTDYGYTF. The chain joins TRBV27 to TRBJ1-2, with TRBD1 identical over 7 bases. The J segment lost 3 bases and the V segment lost 5 bases, leaving 9 bases of the junction unmatched. The V gene's germline CDR1 is MNHEY and CDR2 SMNVEV (reference sequence). The CDR3 extends over 15 amino acids.

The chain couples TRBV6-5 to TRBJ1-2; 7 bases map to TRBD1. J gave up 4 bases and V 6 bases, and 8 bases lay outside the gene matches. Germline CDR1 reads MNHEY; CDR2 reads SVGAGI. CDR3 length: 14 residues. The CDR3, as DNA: TGTGCCAGCAGACGACAGACAGGGCCCTATGGCTACACCTTC. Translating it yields CASRRQTGPYGYTF.

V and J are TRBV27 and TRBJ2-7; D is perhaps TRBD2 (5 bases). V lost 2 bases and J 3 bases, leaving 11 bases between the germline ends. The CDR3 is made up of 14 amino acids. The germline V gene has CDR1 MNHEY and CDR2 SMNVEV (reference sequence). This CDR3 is CASSLSAGLYEQYF. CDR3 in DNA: TGTGCCAGCAGTTTAAGTGCCGGACTCTACGAGCAGTACTTC.